The 25 T cell receptor beta chains below come from one sample, sequenced in a study of T cells in Graves' hyperthyroidism and ophthalmopathy. TCR beta CDR3 sequences were amplified from RNA transcripts. HTBI primers were used for first-round RT-PCR of the TCR CDR3. One entry per CDR3 protein results from TCRdb running MiXCR on the multiplex PCR reads. The table records roughly 660,000 distinct CDR3 sequences, 17% of them present only once. Sequencing input: blood. The source of these receptors is a man in his fifties or sixties with Graves' hyperthyroidism.

The chain has TRBV20-1 and TRBJ2-1; 14 bases line up with TRBD2. V trimming: 1 base; J trimming: 12 bases; junction bases outside the gene matches: 8. The length of the CDR3 is 15 residues. Per the germline V gene, CDR1 is DFQATT and CDR2 is SNEGSKA (reference sequence). CDR3 amino acids: CSARGGLAGGFRQFF. DNA for the CDR3: TGCAGTGCTAGAGGAGGACTAGCGGGAGGCTTCCGGCAGTTCTTC.

At least ten counts were recorded for this clonotype. The chain is built from TRBV5-6 and TRBJ2-3; TRBD2 agrees at 13 bases. V dropped 4 bases and J dropped 8; count of bases not matched to a gene: 7. Germline assignment: CDR1 SGHDT and CDR2 YYEEEE. This CDR3 spans 15 amino acids. The CDR3 DNA reads as TGTGCCAGCAGCGGACTAGCGGGAGACACCCGTACGCAGTATTTT. Encoded protein: CASSGLAGDTRTQYF.

This clonotype was seen more than once but under ten times. This chain uses TRBV7-6 with TRBJ2-1; D gene unclear. V was cut by 1 base and J by 0 bases, with 10 bases left in between. The length of the CDR3 is 16 residues. Germline V gene data show CDR1 as SGHVS and CDR2 as FNYEAQ. The CDR3 sequence is CASSLVADSSYNEQFF. The CDR3 nucleotides are TGTGCCAGCAGCTTAGTGGCGGATAGCTCCTACAATGAGCAGTTCTTC.

There are many counts of this clonotype. V gene TRBV7-9 combines with J gene TRBJ2-5; D possibly corresponds to TRBD2 (6 bases). Germline CDR1 and CDR2: SEHNR and FQNEAQ (reference sequence). V shed 6 bases and J shed 2 bases, with 16 bases lying between them. The CDR3 consists of 15 residues. The DNA for the CDR3 is TGTGCCAGCAGGGCGGGGCTGGCGGTTCAAGAGACCCAGTACTTC. Amino acid sequence: CASRAGLAVQETQYF.

At least ten counts were recorded for this clonotype. The CDR3 here is CATSGLSLAGALDEQFF. CDR3 coding DNA: TGTGCCACCAGTGGTCTGAGCCTAGCGGGAGCATTGGATGAGCAGTTCTTC. This chain joins TRBV24-1 and TRBJ2-1; the match to TRBD2 covers 10 bases. Per the germline V gene, CDR1 is KGHDR and CDR2 is SFDVKD. This CDR3 has 17 residues. The V segment lost 5 bases and the J segment 8 bases; nucleotides outside the gene matches: 14.

This clonotype was counted ten times or more. This chain links TRBV11-2 with TRBJ2-1, with D perhaps TRBD1 (6 bases). Trimming removed 2 bases from V and 9 bases from J, with 17 bases in between. The CDR3 totals 15 residues. Germline-derived CDR1 and CDR2 are SGHAT and FQNNGV. The DNA for the CDR3 is TGTGCCAGCAGCTTATATAGAGGGGGAAGGAGTGAGCAGTTCTTC. Translating gives CASSLYRGGRSEQFF.

The chain employs TRBV6-1 and TRBJ1-1; 7 nucleotides line up with TRBD1. Germline values: CDR1 MNHNS, CDR2 SASEGT. J lost 5 bases, V lost 4 bases, and 10 bases had no gene match. This CDR3 spans 15 amino acids. The CDR3 sequence: CASSGRQGLSTEAFF. For the CDR3, the DNA is TGTGCCAGCAGTGGCCGACAGGGCCTGTCGACTGAAGCTTTCTTT.

The chain employs TRBV19 and TRBJ2-1; possibly TRBD1 or TRBD2 for D (5 bases each). CDR1 LNHDA and CDR2 SQIVND come from the germline V gene (reference sequence). V was pared by 10 bases and J by 0 bases, with 13 bases between. The CDR3 totals 14 residues. The CDR3 DNA reads TGTGCCACCAGGGACCCCAGCTCCTACAATGAGCAGTTCTTC. Translating it yields CATRDPSSYNEQFF.

This clonotype occurred a few times. The gene calls are TRBV7-2 and TRBJ2-1; D is ambiguous. CDR3 length equals 14 residues. Germline V gene data show CDR1 as SGHTA and CDR2 as FQGNSA. Trimming cost V 5 bases and J 4 bases, with 12 bases left between them. CDR3 amino acids: CASSPKTLYNEQFF. The CDR3 bases are TGTGCCAGCAGCCCCAAGACCCTTTACAATGAGCAGTTCTTC.

As to this clonotype: One end of the junction does not line up with germline, which may come from a read error. The J gene is TRBJ1-1, the V gene TRBV27; possibly TRBD1 for D (5 bases). From germline, CDR1 is MNHEY and CDR2 SMNVEV (reference sequence). The CDR3 extends over 15 amino acids. The CDR3 here is CASGLGGQGNTEAFF. CDR3 DNA: TGTGCCAGCGGTTTAGGCGGGCAGGGGAACACTGAAGCTTTCTTT.

Many counts were recorded for this clonotype. J is TRBJ2-7 and V is TRBV7-2; 8 bases map to TRBD2. The V segment lost 5 bases and the J segment 5 bases; nucleotides outside the gene matches: 14. CDR1 and CDR2 (germline): SGHTA, FQGNSA. The CDR3 runs 16 residues. The CDR3 nucleotides are TGTGCCAGCAGCATCCCCACGAGGACTAGCAAAAACGAGCAGTACTTC. Translated, it gives CASSIPTRTSKNEQYF.

This clonotype was seen more than once but under ten times. The CDR3 nucleotides are TGTGCCAGCCTTCCCTTCAGAGATCTGAACACTGAAGCTTTCTTT. Amino acid sequence: CASLPFRDLNTEAFF. The V gene is TRBV27, the J gene TRBJ1-1; unclear D gene. V was shortened by 8 bases and J by 0 bases, with 16 bases between the two germline ends. The germline gives CDR1 MNHEY, CDR2 SMNVEV (reference sequence). CDR3 length: 15 residues.

This clonotype was counted many times. The chain carries TRBV2 and TRBJ1-2, with 7 bases identical to TRBD1. This CDR3 is built from 14 residues. Trimming took 8 bases from V and 0 from J; bases not matched to a gene: 6. CDR1 and CDR2 from the germline V gene are SNHLY and FYNNEI. This CDR3 reads CASGRQGSNYGYTF. CDR3 sequence (DNA): TGTGCCAGCGGAAGACAGGGATCTAACTATGGCTACACCTTC.

This clonotype has a count of ten or more. The chain combines TRBV2 with TRBJ1-1; D gene uncertain. Trimming pared 0 bases from V and 4 bases from J, leaving 6 bases between. Germline V gives CDR1 SNHLY, CDR2 FYNNEI. This CDR3 is 13 amino acids long. The CDR3 spells CASSEAPATEAFF. In DNA form, the CDR3 reads TGTGCCAGCAGTGAAGCGCCCGCCACTGAAGCTTTCTTT.

This sequence joins TRBV19 and TRBJ2-1; D not certain. Germline V gene data show CDR1 as LNHDA and CDR2 as SQIVND (reference sequence). This CDR3 is 16 amino acids long. Trimming cost V 2 bases and J 7 bases, with 18 bases left between them. CDR3 nucleotide sequence: TGTGCCAGTAGTATAATCGGAGTAGGGCTGTTAAATGAGCAGTTCTTC. This sequence encodes CASSIIGVGLLNEQFF.

This clonotype was recorded at least ten times. V usage is TRBV12-3 or TRBV12-4 and J usage is TRBJ2-3; 8 bases match TRBD2. This CDR3 region has 15 residues. J gave up 0 bases and V 5 bases, and 4 bases lay outside the gene matches. CDR3 in DNA: TGTGCCAGCAGTCTGATAGCGGGGAGCACAGATACGCAGTATTTT. Amino acid sequence: CASSLIAGSTDTQYF.

The V gene is TRBV30, the J gene TRBJ1-2; the match to TRBD1 covers 7 bases. V lost 1 base, J lost 9 bases, and 5 bases stayed unmatched. This CDR3 spans 12 amino acids. Germline V lookup: CDR1 GTSNPN, CDR2 SVGIG (reference sequence). The CDR3 nucleotides read TGTGCCTGGAGTGGAAGGACAGGCCGCTACACCTTC. It specifies CAWSGRTGRYTF.

The sample holds many counts of this clonotype. The rearrangement joins TRBV2 to TRBJ2-3; TRBD1 might be the D (5 bases). Trimming pared 9 bases from V and 5 bases from J, leaving 18 bases between. In germline, CDR1 is SNHLY, CDR2 FYNNEI. This CDR3 contains 14 residues. CDR3 sequence: CARGQGAVGDTQYF. The DNA of the CDR3 is TGTGCCAGGGGGCAGGGCGCGGTGGGAGATACGCAGTATTTT.

This clonotype occurred a few times. The chain joins TRBV7-9 to TRBJ2-5, with D tentatively TRBD2 (6 bases). This CDR3 comprises 16 residues. V shed 5 bases and J shed 1 base, with 17 bases lying between them. The germline gives CDR1 SEHNR, CDR2 FQNEAQ (reference sequence). CDR3 residues: CASSPGLGDSQETQYF. In DNA form, the CDR3 reads TGTGCCAGCAGCCCTGGTCTGGGGGACTCCCAAGAGACCCAGTACTTC.

This clonotype was seen at least ten times. The J gene is TRBJ1-1, the V gene TRBV28; maybe TRBD1 (6 bases). The CDR3 contains 17 residues. Germline loops: CDR1 MDHEN, CDR2 SYDVKM. The V end lost 2 bases, the J end lost 0 bases, and 16 bases lay between the germline ends. As DNA, the CDR3 is TGTGCCAGCAGTTTAGCCGCGACAGGCCCGATGAACACTGAAGCTTTCTTT. This sequence encodes CASSLAATGPMNTEAFF.

This clonotype was seen just once. The J gene is TRBJ2-7, the V gene TRBV19; TRBD1 is a possible D gene (5 bases). The germline gives CDR1 LNHDA, CDR2 SQIVND (reference sequence). The CDR3 has 14 residues. Trimming took off 5 bases at V and 5 bases at J, with 16 bases between the two ends. The CDR3 DNA is TGTGCCAGTAGTCCCCAGGGTGGTAGGAACGAGCAGTACTTC. This translates into CASSPQGGRNEQYF.

This clonotype appeared many times. The V call is TRBV20-1, the J call TRBJ2-5; 9 positions match TRBD2. The CDR3 length is 15 residues. Trimming took 1 base from V and 4 from J; bases not matched to a gene: 7. Germline-derived CDR1 and CDR2 are DFQATT and SNEGSKA (reference sequence). The CDR3 coding sequence is TGCAGTGCTAGAGTATTGGGACTAGCTTTAGAGACCCAGTACTTC. This codes for CSARVLGLALETQYF.

The CDR3 DNA reads TGCGCCAGCAACATTGCGGGGACAGGGGGACAAGAGACCCAGTACTTC. Translation gives CASNIAGTGGQETQYF. The V gene is TRBV5-1, the J gene TRBJ2-5; 11 nucleotides line up with TRBD1. V shed 6 bases and J 2 bases; nucleotides not matched to a gene: 9. The germline CDR1 and CDR2 sequences are SGHRS and YFSETQ. The CDR3 sequence is 16 residues long.

The CDR3 DNA sequence: TGTGCCAGCAGTGAGATATGGGGGGACACTGAAGCTTTCTTT. This translates into CASSEIWGDTEAFF. The chain joins TRBV28 to TRBJ1-1; D possibly corresponds to TRBD1 (5 bases). The CDR3 length is 14 residues. Germline CDR1 is MDHEN and CDR2 is SYDVKM. Trimming stripped 5 bases from V and 3 bases from J, with 13 bases between.

This clonotype has a count of ten or more. The rearrangement links TRBV27 to TRBJ1-2; no reliable D call. CDR1 MNHEY and CDR2 SMNVEV come from the germline V gene (reference sequence). Trimming cost V 8 bases and J 0 bases, with 16 bases left between them. The CDR3 length is 15 residues. The CDR3 sequence is CASGARAEANYGYTF. CDR3 nucleotide sequence: TGTGCCAGCGGCGCTCGGGCGGAAGCTAACTATGGCTACACCTTC.